The 20 T cell receptor beta chains presented below share a single source sample, sequenced in a study of blood T cell repertoires in COVID-19. The assay was immunoSEQ multiplex PCR, and TCRdb's table has in-frame clones only and misses some. The sample lists 85,000 to 130,000 clones; approximately 92% were seen once. Sequences were obtained from peripheral blood. Every receptor here comes from a man between 65 and 85 years old with acute or convalescent COVID-19.

The chain is built from TRBV18 and TRBJ1-6; 8 positions match TRBD1. Germline V gives CDR1 KGHSH, CDR2 LQKENI. V gave up 3 bases and J gave up 8 bases; unmatched junction bases: 3. The CDR3 is made up of 14 amino acids. CDR3 bases: TGTGCCAGCTCACCCGGGACAGGTTATTCACCCCTCCACTTT. The encoded protein is CASSPGTGYSPLHF.

J is TRBJ2-7 and V is TRBV28; 9 positions agree with TRBD2. V lost 2 bases, J lost 6 bases, and 8 bases stayed unmatched. CDR3 length equals 15 residues. CDR1 is MDHEN, CDR2 SYDVKM, per germline. DNA of the CDR3: TGTGCCAGCAGTTTACCAACTAGCGGGCATGGCGAGCAGTACTTC. As protein: CASSLPTSGHGEQYF.

The genes are TRBV4-3 and TRBJ2-7; 9 nucleotides align to TRBD2. The germline V gene has CDR1 LGHNA and CDR2 YSLEER. This CDR3 comprises 15 residues. The J segment lost 4 bases and the V segment lost 5 bases, leaving 9 bases of the junction unmatched. The CDR3 protein is CASSVGAGGRYEQYF. CDR3 nucleotide sequence: TGCGCCAGCAGCGTTGGGGCGGGAGGGCGGTACGAGCAGTACTTC.

This sequence joins TRBV19 and TRBJ1-3; D is uncertain. CDR1 is LNHDA, CDR2 SQIVND, per germline (reference sequence). The CDR3 is 14 residues long. V lost 11 bases and J 2 bases, leaving 16 bases between the germline ends. The CDR3 region is CALKQGRPGNTIYF. CDR3 sequence (DNA): TGTGCCTTAAAGCAAGGGAGACCTGGAAACACCATATATTTT. The variable domain in full, completed from reference TRBV19 and TRBJ1-3, reads DGGITQSPKYLFRKEGQNVTLSCEQNLNHDAMYWYRQDPGQGLRLIYYSQIVNDFQKGDIAEGYSVSREKKESFPLTVTSAQKNPTAFYLCALKQGRPGNTIYFGEGSWLTVV.

The chain recombines TRBV6-5 with TRBJ1-6; D not certain. The germline gives CDR1 MNHEY, CDR2 SVGAGI. V lost 2 bases, J lost 10 bases, and 12 bases lay in between. The CDR3 runs 14 residues. The CDR3 loop is CASSYGSGRSPLHF. CDR3 DNA: TGTGCCAGCAGTTACGGCTCGGGGAGGTCACCCCTCCACTTT.

The rearrangement joins TRBV5-1 to TRBJ1-6, with D uncertain. Trimming removed 5 bases at V and 7 bases at J, with 10 bases between. This CDR3 is built from 13 residues. Per the germline V gene, CDR1 is SGHRS and CDR2 is YFSETQ. The CDR3 reads CASRLSQNSPLHF. The DNA for the CDR3 is TGCGCCAGCAGATTGTCACAAAATTCACCCCTCCACTTT.

The chain is built from TRBV5-1 and TRBJ2-2; 8 nucleotides match TRBD2. The length of the CDR3 is 12 residues. Germline V gene sequence: CDR1 SGHRS, CDR2 YFSETQ. V dropped 0 bases and J dropped 13; count of bases not matched to a gene: 2. As DNA, the CDR3 is TGCGCCAGCAGCTTGGGGCTAGCGGGGCTGTTTTTT. Its translation is CASSLGLAGLFF.

The gene calls are TRBV7-9 and TRBJ1-3; 9 bases line up with TRBD1. V shed 5 bases, J shed 4 bases, and the junction held 18 bases outside the gene matches. Germline V gene data show CDR1 as SEHNR and CDR2 as FQNEAQ (reference sequence). The CDR3 has 19 residues. As DNA, the CDR3 is TGTGCCAGCAGCCCGGCGGCGGACAGGGGACCTTTCAGAGGAAACACCATATATTTT. It codes for CASSPAADRGPFRGNTIYF.

The chain links TRBV7-2 to TRBJ2-3; perhaps TRBD2 as D (5 bases). Germline-derived CDR1 and CDR2 are SGHTA and FQGNSA. This CDR3 region has 16 residues. Deletions cut 0 bases from V and 5 bases from J, with 15 bases between. The CDR3, as DNA: TGTGCCAGCAGCTTAGCGCGGAGCGCTCGGGGAGATACGCAGTATTTT. Its translation: CASSLARSARGDTQYF.

The sample holds a few counts of this clone. The chain combines TRBV2 with TRBJ2-6; D remains unclear. Looked up from germline, CDR1 is SNHLY and CDR2 is FYNNEI. V shed 11 bases and J shed 1 base, with 12 bases lying between them. This CDR3 contains 14 residues. The CDR3 nucleotides are TGTGCCGGAGAGATAGGTTCTGGGGCCAACGTCCTGACTTTC. It yields the protein CAGEIGSGANVLTF.

V gene TRBV11-2 combines with J gene TRBJ1-4; D might be TRBD1 (5 bases). Per germline, CDR1 SGHAT and CDR2 FQNNGV. V shed 4 bases and J shed 4 bases, with 7 bases lying between them. CDR3 length: 13 residues. The CDR3 is CASSWTFNEKLFF. Here the CDR3 DNA reads TGTGCCAGCAGCTGGACATTTAATGAAAAACTGTTTTTT.

The chain carries TRBV2 and TRBJ2-2; TRBD1 is a possible D gene (7 bases). Trimming shortened V by 2 bases and J by 6 bases, and 16 bases separated the two germline ends. Germline V CDR1 and CDR2: SNHLY, FYNNEI. The CDR3 has 16 amino acids. CDR3 loop: CASSENSPGGSGELFF. In DNA, the CDR3 is TGTGCCAGCAGTGAAAATTCTCCAGGGGGGTCCGGGGAGCTGTTTTTT.

The rearrangement links TRBV5-1 to TRBJ1-6; D is unresolved. From germline, CDR1 is SGHRS and CDR2 YFSETQ. The CDR3 is made up of 15 amino acids. The V end lost 0 bases, the J end lost 0 bases, and 4 bases lay between the germline ends. The CDR3 spells CASSLASSYNSPLHF. CDR3 nucleotides: TGCGCCAGCAGCTTGGCGAGCTCCTATAATTCACCCCTCCACTTT.

The rearrangement links TRBV5-1 to TRBJ1-2; possible D gene TRBD1, 6 bases. CDR3 length: 14 residues. V lost 2 bases and J 4 bases, leaving 12 bases between the germline ends. The germline gives CDR1 SGHRS, CDR2 YFSETQ. In nucleotides, the CDR3 is TGCGCCAGCAGCTTAGGACAGATTTCCTATGGCTACACCTTC. Translating gives CASSLGQISYGYTF.

V gene TRBV7-2 combines with J gene TRBJ1-3, with D hard to call. CDR3 length equals 13 residues. Germline V gene sequence: CDR1 SGHTA, CDR2 FQGNSA. V shed 4 bases and J shed 3 bases, with 7 bases lying between them. CDR3: CASSWGGGNTIYF. The CDR3, as DNA: TGTGCCAGCAGCTGGGGAGGTGGAAACACCATATATTTT.

This clone was detected only a few times. This rearrangement joins TRBV5-6 to TRBJ2-3; 9 bases map to TRBD2. The CDR3 extends over 16 amino acids. Germline V gene lookup returns CDR1 SGHDT and CDR2 YYEEEE. Trimming took 0 bases from V and 1 from J; bases not matched to a gene: 3. The CDR3 sequence is CASSLEEREGTDTQYF. CDR3 sequence (DNA): TGTGCCAGCAGCTTGGAGGAGCGGGAGGGCACAGATACGCAGTATTTT.

The chain is built from TRBV6-5 and TRBJ1-4; tentatively, D is TRBD1 (5 bases). Trimming took off 6 bases at V and 5 bases at J, with 13 bases between the two ends. CDR3 length: 14 residues. CDR1 and CDR2 from the germline V gene are MNHEY and SVGAGI. CDR3: CASSSGSFNEKLFF. In nucleotides, the CDR3 is TGTGCCAGCAGCTCAGGGTCTTTCAATGAAAAACTGTTTTTT.

This chain connects TRBV19 to TRBJ2-1; 7 bases agree with TRBD1. CDR1 and CDR2 from the germline V gene are LNHDA and SQIVND (reference sequence). This CDR3 is built from 15 residues. V lost 5 bases, J lost 0 bases, and 4 bases stayed unmatched. The chain's CDR3 is CASSPTGRSYNEQFF. CDR3 nucleotides: TGTGCCAGTAGTCCGACAGGGCGCTCCTACAATGAGCAGTTCTTC.

This chain connects TRBV28 to TRBJ1-5, with 7 bases identical to TRBD1. This CDR3 is 15 amino acids long. The V and J ends lost 4 bases and 3 bases, in that order; junction bases with no gene match: 6. Looked up from germline, CDR1 is MDHEN and CDR2 is SYDVKM. The CDR3, as DNA: TGTGCCAGCAGTTACCGACAGGGCCTCAATCAGCCCCAGCATTTT. It encodes CASSYRQGLNQPQHF.

The chain recombines TRBV27 with TRBJ1-2, with 7 bases that match TRBD1. Germline assignment: CDR1 MNHEY and CDR2 SMNVEV (reference sequence). The V and J ends lost 2 bases and 4 bases, in that order; junction bases with no gene match: 10. This CDR3 spans 16 amino acids. In DNA form, the CDR3 reads TGTGCCAGCAGTTTAAAGCCCGGGACAGAAATCTATGGCTACACCTTC. Amino acid sequence: CASSLKPGTEIYGYTF.